What follows is one T cell receptor beta chain and its context. This CDR3 has 16 amino acids. In germline, CDR1 is LGHNA, CDR2 YNFKEQ. Trimming removed 4 bases at V and 4 bases at J, with 16 bases between. This sample was taken from a study of control samples from healthy donors and cancer patients. Sequencing was performed with immunoSEQ multiplex PCR; in TCRdb, only in-frame clones are kept and a portion is missing. The data show some 99,000 clones, approximately 90% seen once. V and J are TRBV4-2 and TRBJ1-4; possible D gene TRBD1, 6 bases. The receptor comes from a human donor in good health. The donor label of this sample is uncertain. Sequencing used blood. CDR3 coding DNA: TGTGCCAGCAGCCCAACTCCAGGACAGCGTAATGAAAAACTGTTTTTT. This gives the protein CASSPTPGQRNEKLFF.